This is a list of T cell receptor beta chains from one sample in a study of T cells after yellow fever vaccination. Each CDR3 protein gets one entry after TCRdb re-called the 5' RACE reads with MiXCR. The data show a few hundred thousand distinct CDR3 sequences, about 7% seen once. The sample was CD4+ T cells sorted from PBMCs, taken 15 days after the yellow fever booster vaccination. The receptors were gathered from a man aged 25-40 years who received the YFV17D yellow fever vaccine. Each CDR3 is given with its conserved first and last residue. D genes are given only for firm matches. Size values are once, few and many counts, or a class for expanded clones, and some rows have none.

v_gene	d_gene	abundance	j_gene	CDR3nt	CDR3aa
TRBV14	NA	many	TRBJ2-7	TGTGCCAGCAGCCAGATGCGGCCCCCCTACGAGCAGTACTTC	CASSQMRPPYEQYF
TRBV20-1	TRBD1	NA	TRBJ2-3	TGCAGTGCTATGCCGGGACAGGCCACAGATACGCAGTATTTT	CSAMPGQATDTQYF
TRBV19	NA	few	TRBJ2-2	TGTGCCAGCGGGAGAGGGGGGTTTGGTACCGGGGAGCTGTTTTTT	CASGRGGFGTGELFF
TRBV11-2	TRBD2	many	TRBJ2-1	TGTGCCAGCAGCTTAGTTTCTAGCGGAAACTACAATGAGCAGTTCTTC	CASSLVSSGNYNEQFF
TRBV20-1	TRBD1	NA	TRBJ1-6	TGCAGTGCTAGCAGGGGGGATTCACCCCTCCACTTT	CSASRGDSPLHF
TRBV5-5	TRBD2	NA	TRBJ2-7	TGTGCCAGCCTCCCTTCTGGGAGCGGGATCTACGAGCAGTACTTC	CASLPSGSGIYEQYF
TRBV9	TRBD2	few	TRBJ2-3	TGTGCCAGCAGCGTAGATGCGGGAGGAAAGGATACGCAGTATTTT	CASSVDAGGKDTQYF
TRBV28	NA	many	TRBJ2-5	TGTGCCAGCAGTTTAGACAGGGGGCGACTAGCGGAGCAAGAGACCCAGTACTTC	CASSLDRGRLAEQETQYF
TRBV19	NA	few	TRBJ1-4	TGTGCCAGTAGTATGCCTAATGAAAAACTGTTTTTT	CASSMPNEKLFF
TRBV7-2	TRBD2	many	TRBJ2-3	TGTGCCAGCAGCTTAGGGCCGATCGGACTAGCGGGATCGGCAGATACGCAGTATTTT	CASSLGPIGLAGSADTQYF
TRBV5-1	NA	many	TRBJ2-1	TGCGCCAGCAGCCCAGCGGCTAGCTCCTACAATGAGCAGTTCTTC	CASSPAASSYNEQFF
TRBV12-3/TRBV12-4	NA	few	TRBJ2-1	TGTGCCAGCAGCGGTCTGAGTGCCTCCTACAATGAGCAGTTCTTC	CASSGLSASYNEQFF
TRBV6-2/TRBV6-3	NA	few	TRBJ2-1	TGTGCCAGCAGTCCAGGGACCAATGAGCAGTTCTTC	CASSPGTNEQFF
TRBV5-1	TRBD2	NA	TRBJ2-1	TGCGCCAGCCAACTCGGGGCAACCGGGGGGATCTCCAATGAGCAGTTCTTC	CASQLGATGGISNEQFF
TRBV9	NA	many	TRBJ2-3	TGTGCCAGCAGCGTCCGACGAGATCTATATACGCAGTATTTT	CASSVRRDLYTQYF
TRBV3-1	NA	many	TRBJ2-5	TGTGCCAGCAGCCAAGATCGAAGGTCCACCCAGTACTTC	CASSQDRRSTQYF
TRBV11-2	NA	many	TRBJ2-7	TGTGCCAGCAGCTTATTGGTGGGGGTCGAGCAGTACTTC	CASSLLVGVEQYF
TRBV30	TRBD2	NA	TRBJ2-1	TGTGCCTGGATGGTGGGACTACCCCACAATGAGCAGTTCTTC	CAWMVGLPHNEQFF
TRBV7-2	NA	NA	TRBJ1-2	TGTGCCAGCAGCTCTCCGGTCCTCGGGTGGGGCTACACCTTC	CASSSPVLGWGYTF
TRBV3-1	NA	NA	TRBJ2-1	TGTGCCAGCATGCGCCTCGGGGAAAATGAGCAGTTCTTC	CASMRLGENEQFF
TRBV30	NA	NA	TRBJ2-1	TGTGCCTGGAGTACACCCTCTTACAGGGTAAACGATAATGAGCAGTTCTTC	CAWSTPSYRVNDNEQFF
TRBV11-1	NA	NA	TRBJ2-7	TGTGCCAGCAGCAATGACCCGTCTGGTGACGAGCAGTACTTC	CASSNDPSGDEQYF
TRBV20-1	NA	few	TRBJ2-2	TGCAGTGCCGTCTCCGGGACCGCGAACACCGGGGAGCTGTTTTTT	CSAVSGTANTGELFF
TRBV7-2	NA	NA	TRBJ2-3	TGTGCCAGCAGCTTAGTCGGGGAATATACGCAGTATTTT	CASSLVGEYTQYF
TRBV28	NA	NA	TRBJ1-5	TGTGCCAGCATGGGGGTTAAGCCCCAGCATTTT	CASMGVKPQHF
TRBV7-2	TRBD1	few	TRBJ2-1	TGTGCCAGCAACCCGACAGGGGCATACAATGAGCAGTTCTTC	CASNPTGAYNEQFF
TRBV11-2	TRBD1	many	TRBJ1-2	TGTGCCAGCAGCTTACTGGGGACAGGGGGGATAACTAACTATGGCTACACCTTC	CASSLLGTGGITNYGYTF
TRBV7-8	TRBD2	NA	TRBJ2-7	TGTGCCAGCAGACCCCCCGGGACTAGCTCCTACGAGCAGTACTTC	CASRPPGTSSYEQYF
TRBV19	TRBD2	many	TRBJ2-2	TGTGCCAGTAGCTTAAGCGGGGCCGGGGAGCTGTTTTTT	CASSLSGAGELFF
TRBV21-1	NA	NA	TRBJ2-7	TGTGCCAGCAGCAAAGCGCGGGGGTTTTTCTACGAGCAGTACTTC	CASSKARGFFYEQYF
TRBV4-3	NA	few	TRBJ1-3	TGCGCCAGCAGCCAAGATACAAAAACTGGAAACACCATATATTTT	CASSQDTKTGNTIYF
TRBV29-1	NA	NA	TRBJ2-2	TGCAGCGTTGGCCCCGCGCACACCGGGGAGCTGTTTTTT	CSVGPAHTGELFF
TRBV20-1	TRBD2	NA	TRBJ2-7	TGCAGTGTCGCGCGGGGAGCGGGAGGCTACGAGCAGTACTTC	CSVARGAGGYEQYF
TRBV27	TRBD1	NA	TRBJ2-7	TGTGCCAGGGATACCGGGACAGGGCCCTACGAGCAGTACTTC	CARDTGTGPYEQYF
TRBV5-1	NA	few	TRBJ2-5	TGCGCCAGCAGCCCCGGAGCCGGTGTAGGGGTGAAAGAGACCCAGTACTTC	CASSPGAGVGVKETQYF
TRBV24-1	NA	NA	TRBJ2-6	TGTCCCACCAGTGATCCAAATGACAGGAGCCCTGGGGCCAACGTCCTGACTTTC	CPTSDPNDRSPGANVLTF
TRBV7-2	NA	many	TRBJ1-5	TGTGCCAGCAGCTCGACAGATAGCAATCAGCCCCAGCATTTT	CASSSTDSNQPQHF
TRBV12-3/TRBV12-4	NA	many	TRBJ2-3	TGTGCCAGCAGTCTCCAGACTAGTACAGATACGCAGTATTTT	CASSLQTSTDTQYF
TRBV10-3	TRBD2	many	TRBJ2-3	TGTGCCATCAGGAAAAAAACTAGCGGGGCCACAGATACGCAGTATTTT	CAIRKKTSGATDTQYF
TRBV9	NA	few	TRBJ1-1	TGTGCCAGCAGCGTGGACCTGGCCACTGAAGCTTTCTTT	CASSVDLATEAFF
TRBV7-6	TRBD1	NA	TRBJ2-7	TGTGCCAGCAGCTTAGGGGGACAGGGCCTTACCTACGAGCAGTACTTC	CASSLGGQGLTYEQYF
TRBV14	NA	NA	TRBJ1-4	TGTGCCAGCAGCAAAAATAGAATCCCCCGTGGGCAATATGAAAAACTGTTTTTT	CASSKNRIPRGQYEKLFF
TRBV5-4	NA	NA	TRBJ2-5	TGTGCCAGCAGCTCGCCCAAGACCCAGTACTTC	CASSSPKTQYF
TRBV5-1	NA	many	TRBJ2-5	TGCGCCAGCAGCCATTTATCACTTGGGGAGACCCAGTACTTC	CASSHLSLGETQYF
TRBV20-1	NA	few	TRBJ2-7	TGCAGTGCCCCCAGGGGCGGCCCCTACGAGCAGTACTTC	CSAPRGGPYEQYF
TRBV5-6	NA	many	TRBJ2-7	TGTGCCAGCAGCTTGACCGGGACTCTGCAGTACTTC	CASSLTGTLQYF
TRBV7-9	TRBD1	many	TRBJ2-1	TGTGCCAGCAGCTCACCGGCCGGGACAGGGTCGAATGAGCAGTTCTTC	CASSSPAGTGSNEQFF
TRBV5-4	TRBD1	NA	TRBJ1-5	TGTGCCACCTCGTCCGGGACAGGGTTAAGTCAGCCCCAGCATTTT	CATSSGTGLSQPQHF
TRBV5-6	NA	many	TRBJ2-2	TGTGCCAGCAGCTTGGTAGTCAGGAACGGCGGGGAGCTGTTTTTT	CASSLVVRNGGELFF
TRBV7-2	TRBD2	NA	TRBJ2-3	TGTGCCAGCAGCTTAAGAGGGAGGGATGATACGCAGTATTTT	CASSLRGRDDTQYF
TRBV10-3	NA	NA	TRBJ2-7	TGTGCCGACACCACCGGGACGGAAACCTACGAGCAGTACTTC	CADTTGTETYEQYF
TRBV7-9	NA	NA	TRBJ2-5	TGTGCCAGCAGCTTCCTCGGGACTGCCAAAGAGACCCAGTACTTC	CASSFLGTAKETQYF
TRBV28	NA	few	TRBJ2-7	TGTGCCAGCCGTGGACCCCATCACTCCTACGAGCAGTACTTC	CASRGPHHSYEQYF
TRBV10-1	NA	many	TRBJ2-2	TGCGCCAGCAGTGAGTCTTGGGTGGCCGGGGAGCTGTTTTTT	CASSESWVAGELFF
TRBV6-6	TRBD1	NA	TRBJ1-2	TGTGCCAGCACCGGACAGGGTCTTGATGGCTACACCTTC	CASTGQGLDGYTF
TRBV4-3	NA	many	TRBJ2-7	TGCGCCAGCAGCCAAATTCTGGGGAGTACGGCCTACGAGCAGTACTTC	CASSQILGSTAYEQYF
TRBV12-3/TRBV12-4	NA	many	TRBJ1-2	TGTGCCAGCAGTTCACATGACAGGCCAGGAGGCTACACCTTC	CASSSHDRPGGYTF
TRBV3-1	TRBD2	many	TRBJ2-4	TGTGCCAGCAGCCATGCAGCGGGAGGGATAAACATTCAGTACTTC	CASSHAAGGINIQYF